Here is one T cell receptor (beta chain) with its context. This sample was taken from a study of blood T cell repertoires in COVID-19. Study details: Some COVID-19 samples were acute and others convalescent; all came from the United States, Italy and Spain. Sources were T cells, B-cell-depleted T cells, or PBMCs; the material itself was cDNA or gDNA.

V lost 2 bases, J lost 1 base, and 7 bases stayed unmatched. Germline lookup yields CDR1 SGHRS and CDR2 YFSETQ. There are 16 residues in the CDR3. Some clones are missing from TCRdb's copy, which holds only in-frame ones; the method was immunoSEQ multiplex PCR. The table lists about 85,000 clones, 85% to 90% of them singletons, with roughly 4% in the top ten. The receptor was isolated from a woman aged 80 or over with active or convalescent COVID-19. Sequencing input: peripheral blood. The V and J genes are TRBV5-1 and TRBJ1-1; 8 nucleotides align to TRBD1. The CDR3 sequence: CASSFEPTGENTEAFF. CDR3 sequence (DNA): TGCGCCAGCAGCTTCGAACCGACAGGGGAGAACACTGAAGCTTTCTTT.